This T cell receptor (beta chain) appears in the sequencing data of a study of monozygotic twins with inflammatory bowel disease. After re-calling the 5' RACE reads, TCRdb lists one entry per CDR3 protein, DNA absent. This sample's table has over 200,000 distinct CDR3 sequences. There are 15 residues in the CDR3. CDR1 and CDR2 (germline): DFQATT, SNEGSKA (reference sequence). This receptor was identified in a human donor with ulcerative colitis or Crohn's disease, or a healthy co-twin of an affected twin (not recorded which). The chain couples TRBV20-1 to TRBJ2-5; the TCRdb D gene call, TRBD1, has no DNA to confirm it. Sequences were obtained from blood. The CDR3 protein is CSADLRDRGRETQYF.